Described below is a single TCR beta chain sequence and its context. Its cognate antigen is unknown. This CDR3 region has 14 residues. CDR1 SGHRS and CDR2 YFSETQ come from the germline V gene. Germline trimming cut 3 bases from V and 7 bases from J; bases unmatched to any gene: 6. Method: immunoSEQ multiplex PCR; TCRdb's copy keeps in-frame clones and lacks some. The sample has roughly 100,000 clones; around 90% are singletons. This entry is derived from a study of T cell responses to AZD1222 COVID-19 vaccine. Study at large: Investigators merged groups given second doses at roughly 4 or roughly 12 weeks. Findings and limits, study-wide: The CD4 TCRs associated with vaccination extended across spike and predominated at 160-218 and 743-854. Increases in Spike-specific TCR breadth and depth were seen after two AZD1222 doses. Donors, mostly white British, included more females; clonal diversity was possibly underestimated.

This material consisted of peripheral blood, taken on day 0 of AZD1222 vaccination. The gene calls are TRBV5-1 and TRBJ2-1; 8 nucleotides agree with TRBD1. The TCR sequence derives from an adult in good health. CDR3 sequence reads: CASSSTGTGNEQFF. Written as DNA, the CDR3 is TGCGCCAGCAGCTCTACCGGGACAGGAAATGAGCAGTTCTTC.